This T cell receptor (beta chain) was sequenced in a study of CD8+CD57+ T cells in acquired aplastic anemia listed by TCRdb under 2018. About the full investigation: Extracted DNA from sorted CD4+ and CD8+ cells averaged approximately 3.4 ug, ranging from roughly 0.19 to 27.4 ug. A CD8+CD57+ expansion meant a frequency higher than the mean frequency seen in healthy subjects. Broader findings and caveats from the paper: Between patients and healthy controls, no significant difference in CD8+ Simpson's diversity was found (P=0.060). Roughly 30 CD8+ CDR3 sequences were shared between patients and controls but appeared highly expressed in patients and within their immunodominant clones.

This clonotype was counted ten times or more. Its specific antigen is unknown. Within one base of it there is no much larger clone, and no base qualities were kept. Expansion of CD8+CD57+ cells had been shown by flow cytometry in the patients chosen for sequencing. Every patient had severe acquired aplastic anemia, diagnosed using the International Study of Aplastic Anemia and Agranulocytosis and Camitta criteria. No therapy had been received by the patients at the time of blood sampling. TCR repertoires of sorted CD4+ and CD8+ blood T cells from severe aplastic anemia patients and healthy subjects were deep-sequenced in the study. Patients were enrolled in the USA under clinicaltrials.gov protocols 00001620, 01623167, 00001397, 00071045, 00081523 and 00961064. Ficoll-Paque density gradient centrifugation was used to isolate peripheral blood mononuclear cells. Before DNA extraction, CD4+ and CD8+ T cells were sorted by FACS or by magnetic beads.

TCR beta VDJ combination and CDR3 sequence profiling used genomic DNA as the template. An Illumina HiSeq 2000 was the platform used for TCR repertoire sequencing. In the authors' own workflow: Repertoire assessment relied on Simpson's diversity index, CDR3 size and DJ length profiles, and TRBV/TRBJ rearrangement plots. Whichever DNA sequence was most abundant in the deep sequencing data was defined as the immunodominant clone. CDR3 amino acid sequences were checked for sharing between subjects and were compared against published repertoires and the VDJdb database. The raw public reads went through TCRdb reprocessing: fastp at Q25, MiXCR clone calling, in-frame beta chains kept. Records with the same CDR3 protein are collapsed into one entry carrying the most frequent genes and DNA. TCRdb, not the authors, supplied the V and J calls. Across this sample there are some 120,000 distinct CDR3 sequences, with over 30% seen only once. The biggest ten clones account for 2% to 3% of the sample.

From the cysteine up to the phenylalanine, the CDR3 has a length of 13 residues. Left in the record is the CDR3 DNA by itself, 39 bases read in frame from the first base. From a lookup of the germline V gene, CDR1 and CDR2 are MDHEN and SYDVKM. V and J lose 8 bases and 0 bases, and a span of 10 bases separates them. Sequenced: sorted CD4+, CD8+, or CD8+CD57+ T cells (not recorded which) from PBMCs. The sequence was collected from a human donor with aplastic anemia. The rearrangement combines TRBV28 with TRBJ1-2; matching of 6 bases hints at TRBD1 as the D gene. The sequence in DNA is TGTGCCAGCTTTGGACAGTCTAACTATGGCTACACCTTC. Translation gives CASFGQSNYGYTF.